The 24 T cell receptor beta chains below all came from one sample that was sequenced in a study of T-cell reconstitution after alpha-beta-depleted transplantation in children. Using unique molecular identifiers, the investigators prepared the TCRbeta library. TCRdb used MiXCR to reprocess the PCR reads, holding one entry per CDR3 protein. The data contain hundreds of thousands of distinct CDR3 sequences, about an eighth of them singletons. This specimen consisted of PBMCs, obtained before TCRalphabeta/CD19-depleted stem cell transplant. These receptors originate from a girl aged 2 to 9 with congenital amegakaryocytic thrombocytopenia, due to receive a stem cell transplant.

This clonotype was counted a few times. The J gene is TRBJ1-5, the V gene TRBV3-1, with D possibly matching TRBD1 (6 bases). This CDR3 has 18 amino acids. Germline CDR1 is LGHDT and CDR2 is YNNKEL (reference sequence). With 1 base removed from V and 0 bases from J, the gap between germline ends came to 16 bases. The DNA for the CDR3 is TGTGCCAGCAGCCAAGGGCCAGGGGCAGGGTCTAGCAATCAGCCCCAGCATTTT. It specifies CASSQGPGAGSSNQPQHF.

This clonotype showed up many times. This chain joins TRBV20-1 and TRBJ2-2, with D possibly being TRBD1 (5 bases). CDR1 is DFQATT, CDR2 SNEGSKA, per germline (reference sequence). The CDR3 runs to 15 residues. Trimming left V 6 bases short and J 6 bases short, with 20 bases between. The chain's CDR3 is CSASPPGSVSGELFF. Written as DNA, the CDR3 is TGCAGTGCCAGTCCCCCAGGGTCGGTCTCCGGGGAGCTGTTTTTT.

There are many counts of this clonotype. The gene calls are TRBV6-5 and TRBJ1-1; possibly TRBD1 for D (5 bases). The length of the CDR3 is 12 residues. Trimming cost V 5 bases and J 7 bases, with 11 bases left between them. The germline CDR1 and CDR2 sequences are MNHEY and SVGAGI. CDR3 bases: TGTGCCAGCAGTCTATGGGGGGGTGAAGCTTTCTTT. This sequence encodes CASSLWGGEAFF.

Worth noting for this clonotype: This may be a read error, as it is one base from a much larger clone. Here the CDR3 DNA reads TGTGCCAGCAGTTTATCGTTAATGGGGGAAATCTACGAGCAGTACTTC. It codes for CASSLSLMGEIYEQYF. The rearrangement joins TRBV12-3 or TRBV12-4 to TRBJ2-7; D is possibly TRBD1 or TRBD2 (5 bases each). The CDR3 extends over 16 amino acids. V was pared by 2 bases and J by 3 bases, with 17 bases between.

The chain uses TRBV5-1 and TRBJ2-1; a possible D gene is TRBD2 (6 bases). The CDR3 is 14 residues long. Trimming removed 3 bases at V and 10 bases at J, with 17 bases between. Germline values: CDR1 SGHRS, CDR2 YFSETQ. This CDR3 reads CASSSDGTRGEQFF. CDR3 nucleotide sequence: TGCGCCAGCAGCTCCGACGGGACTCGCGGAGAGCAGTTCTTC.

In this sample, this clonotype turned up many times. This sequence joins TRBV15 and TRBJ1-5, with 9 bases matching TRBD1. V gave up 1 base and J gave up 5 bases; unmatched junction bases: 3. CDR3 length: 15 residues. Germline assignment: CDR1 LNHNV and CDR2 YYDKDF (reference sequence). The CDR3 protein is CATSRGRQGDQPQHF. In DNA, the CDR3 is TGTGCCACCAGCAGAGGTAGACAGGGGGATCAGCCCCAGCATTTT.

This clonotype was picked up many times. The chain links TRBV29-1 to TRBJ2-1; 11 bases align to TRBD2. Germline loops: CDR1 SQVTM, CDR2 ANQGSEA. This CDR3 is 16 amino acids long. V lost 5 bases and J lost 2; bases outside the gene matches: 8. CDR3 sequence (DNA): TGCAGCGTTTGGTTCCCTAGCGGGAGGACCTACAATGAGCAGTTCTTC. Amino acid sequence: CSVWFPSGRTYNEQFF.

This clonotype was counted many times. At one boundary the junction diverges from the germline segment, which might be a read error. V is TRBV12-3 or TRBV12-4 and J is TRBJ2-1; D is unclear. The CDR3 has 14 amino acids. Here the CDR3 DNA reads TGCGCCAGCAGCTTGGCTAGCTCCTACAATGAGCAGTTCTTC. The encoded protein is CASSLASSYNEQFF.

J is TRBJ2-3 and V is TRBV20-1, with a weak D call TRBD2 (7 bases). The germline gives CDR1 DFQATT, CDR2 SNEGSKA (reference sequence). Trimming pared 4 bases from V and 0 bases from J, leaving 17 bases between. The CDR3 consists of 16 residues. CDR3 protein: CSAKGGEALSTDTQYF. DNA for the CDR3: TGCAGTGCTAAAGGGGGGGAGGCCCTTAGCACAGATACGCAGTATTTT.

The V and J genes are TRBV5-1 and TRBJ1-2; D is possibly TRBD1 (5 bases). Between the trimmed V and J ends, which lost 4 bases and 4 bases, there was a span of 11 bases. This CDR3 comprises 13 residues. Germline V gene lookup returns CDR1 SGHRS and CDR2 YFSETQ. CDR3: CASSVRDVYGYTF. For the CDR3, the DNA is TGCGCCAGCAGCGTCAGGGACGTCTATGGCTACACCTTC. Complete variable domain (other parts from reference TRBV5-1 and TRBJ1-2): KAGVTQTPRYLIKTRGQQVTLSCSPISGHRSVSWYQQTPGQGLQFLFEYFSETQRNKGNFPGRFSGRQFSNSRSEMNVSTLELGDSALYLCASSVRDVYGYTFGSGTRLTVV.

CDR3 in amino acids: CASSPWGRAPYNEQFF. Written as DNA, the CDR3 is TGTGCCAGCAGCCCCTGGGGGCGGGCTCCCTACAATGAGCAGTTCTTC. V and J are TRBV7-2 and TRBJ2-1; the D gene is possibly TRBD1 (6 bases). This CDR3 contains 16 residues. Germline values: CDR1 SGHTA, CDR2 FQGNSA. Trimming removed 5 bases at V and 2 bases at J, with 16 bases between.

This clonotype was seen at least ten times. The CDR3 DNA reads TGCAGTGCTAGAGGGCACCTAGCGGGTGCCTACAATGAGCAGTTCTTC. It is translated as CSARGHLAGAYNEQFF. V gene TRBV20-1 combines with J gene TRBJ2-1, with 8 bases that match TRBD2. The CDR3 consists of 16 residues. J was trimmed by 2 bases and V by 1 base; bases with no gene match: 7. CDR1 DFQATT and CDR2 SNEGSKA come from the germline V gene (reference sequence).

On this clonotype itself: A much larger clone differs by one base, so this may be a read error. Written as DNA, the CDR3 is TGTGCCAGCAGCGTAGTTTATGACTCCTACGAGCAGTACGTC. This sequence encodes CASSVVYDSYEQYV. This chain connects TRBV9 to TRBJ2-7, with D unclear. Trimming shortened V by 0 bases and J by 0 bases, and 7 bases separated the two germline ends. The CDR3 is 14 residues long. Germline V gene sequence: CDR1 SGDLS, CDR2 YYNGEE.

The J gene is TRBJ2-1, the V gene TRBV10-2; 14 bases agree with TRBD2. CDR3 length: 17 amino acids. Germline values: CDR1 WSHSY, CDR2 SAAADI. V shed 8 bases and J 2 bases; nucleotides not matched to a gene: 8. The CDR3 DNA reads TGCGCCAGCCGGTTAGGACTAGCGGGAGGCGCCTACAATGAGCAGTTCTTC. Its protein product is CASRLGLAGGAYNEQFF.

This clonotype was seen ten or more times. The chain uses TRBV20-1 and TRBJ1-3; unclear D gene. With 2 bases removed from V and 0 bases from J, the gap between germline ends came to 8 bases. The CDR3 has 14 amino acids. CDR1 is DFQATT, CDR2 SNEGSKA, per germline (reference sequence). CDR3 loop: CSARQSSSGNTIYF. CDR3 nucleotides: TGCAGTGCTAGACAATCCAGCTCTGGAAACACCATATATTTT.

The chain carries TRBV7-9 and TRBJ1-1; D is uncertain. Germline CDR1 is SEHNR and CDR2 is FQNEAQ (reference sequence). The CDR3 is 12 residues long. The V end lost 5 bases, the J end lost 1 base, and 5 bases lay between the germline ends. CDR3 sequence reads: CASSPQNTEAFF. In DNA, the CDR3 is TGTGCCAGCAGCCCCCAGAACACTGAAGCTTTCTTT.

The sample holds a few counts of this clonotype. The chain is built from TRBV28 and TRBJ2-5; D gene ambiguous. The CDR3 covers 11 residues. Trimming took off 5 bases at V and 7 bases at J, with 8 bases between the two ends. Germline V lookup: CDR1 MDHEN, CDR2 SYDVKM. The CDR3 DNA is TGTGCCAGCAGTCAAAGGTTGACCCAGTACTTC. This sequence encodes CASSQRLTQYF.

For this clonotype: This could be a read error, since a much larger clone is one nucleotide away. V gene TRBV5-1 combines with J gene TRBJ2-1; the match to TRBD2 covers 9 bases. The CDR3 extends over 15 amino acids. Germline-derived CDR1 and CDR2 are SGHRS and YFSETQ. The CDR3 region has the DNA TGCGCCAGCAGCTTGCTTAGCGGGAGATTGAATGGGCAGTTCTTC. Amino acid sequence: CASSLLSGRLNGQFF.

This clonotype has ten or more counts. This chain connects TRBV4-1 to TRBJ1-2, with D uncertain. The CDR3 runs 14 residues. The V and J ends lost 0 bases and 8 bases respectively, with 13 bases between them. CDR1 and CDR2 from the germline V gene are MGHRA and YSYEKL. In DNA form, the CDR3 reads TGCGCCAGCAGCCAAGAATTGAGGGCTGGCGGCTACACCTTC. Its translation: CASSQELRAGGYTF.

In this sample, this clonotype turned up many times. The chain employs TRBV20-1 and TRBJ2-2; 9 bases fit TRBD2. J lost 5 bases, V lost 0 bases, and 10 bases had no gene match. This CDR3 spans 17 amino acids. Germline V gene data show CDR1 as DFQATT and CDR2 as SNEGSKA (reference sequence). The CDR3 DNA sequence: TGCAGTGCTAGAGATGATGCTAGCGGGATATTAACCGGGGAGCTGTTTTTT. This translates into CSARDDASGILTGELFF.

This clonotype was counted at least ten times. V gene TRBV20-1 combines with J gene TRBJ2-7, with 9 bases fitting TRBD2. The V gene's germline CDR1 is DFQATT and CDR2 SNEGSKA (reference sequence). J lost 0 bases, V lost 6 bases, and 9 bases had no gene match. The CDR3 runs 15 residues. In DNA, the CDR3 is TGCAGTGCAGCGGGCCTAGCGGGACCCTCCTACGAGCAGTACTTC. This sequence encodes CSAAGLAGPSYEQYF.

Only a few counts were recorded for this clonotype. This sequence joins TRBV30 and TRBJ2-7; unclear D gene. Looked up from germline, CDR1 is GTSNPN and CDR2 is SVGIG (reference sequence). CDR3 length: 11 amino acids. Trimming stripped 0 bases from V and 3 bases from J, with 3 bases between. The CDR3 bases are TGTGCCTGGAGTGTAAACTACGAGCAGTACTTC. Translating it yields CAWSVNYEQYF.

This clonotype occurred many times. The chain combines TRBV5-1 with TRBJ2-7, with TRBD1 as a possible D gene (5 bases). Trimming removed 2 bases from V and 6 bases from J, with 12 bases in between. This CDR3 is 13 amino acids long. Germline CDR1 SGHRS, CDR2 YFSETQ. CDR3 nucleotide sequence: TGCGCCAGCAGCTTTATAACGACAGCCGAGCAGTACTTC. As protein: CASSFITTAEQYF.

This clonotype was recorded at least ten times. The chain employs TRBV29-1 and TRBJ1-2; D perhaps matches TRBD1 (5 bases). The CDR3 length is 13 residues. Germline V gives CDR1 SQVTM, CDR2 ANQGSEA. Trimming removed 2 bases at V and 4 bases at J, with 11 bases between. CDR3 nucleotide sequence: TGCAGCGTTGAACAGGGCGCGAGCTATGGCTACACCTTC. Protein product: CSVEQGASYGYTF.